This T cell receptor beta chain was profiled in a study of molecular identifiers for immune sequencing clone quantification. TCRdb reprocessed the PCR reads with MiXCR, giving one entry per CDR3 protein. The sample has around 320,000 distinct CDR3 sequences, roughly a quarter seen once. Per the germline V gene, CDR1 is SGHDN and CDR2 is FVKESK. V was pared by 8 bases and J by 3 bases, with 9 bases of the junction left unmatched. The CDR3 loop spans 15 amino acids. The sample was naive CD8+ T cells from blood, with Jurkat cell RNA spiked in. As for subset: FACS-sorted CD8+CD4-CCR7+CD45RA+ naive T cells. The clonotype originates from a human donor in good health. Some libraries in this study had Jurkat cell RNA spiked in. The V and J genes are TRBV14 and TRBJ2-2; TRBD2 aligns across 7 bases. CDR3 region: CASGVRESYTGELFF. DNA of the CDR3: TGTGCCAGCGGCGTGCGGGAGTCTTACACCGGGGAGCTGTTTTTT.